This T cell receptor (beta chain) is drawn from a study of glioma-infiltrating T cells after dendritic cell vaccination. Study at large: Monocyte-derived dendritic cells, cultured seven days with IL-4 and GM-CSF, were pulsed with autologous tumor lysate. At biweekly intervals, patients got three intradermal dendritic cell vaccine injections. Findings and caveats of the study: Estimated pretreatment TIL content predicted outcome after dendritic cell vaccination. Higher TCR clonality did not directly relate to longer survival.

Only in-frame clones appear in the TCRdb table, and some are missing; sequencing was by immunoSEQ multiplex PCR. The table lists under 70,000 clones, around 86% of them singletons. A remark on this clone: Its target is not known.

The V segment lost 0 bases and the J segment 7 bases; nucleotides outside the gene matches: 6. Germline-derived CDR1 and CDR2 are SGHRS and YFSETQ. This CDR3 spans 15 amino acids. This TCR was sampled from a human donor with glioblastoma. Specimen: blood, collected before dendritic cell vaccination. The chain combines TRBV5-1 with TRBJ2-1, with 8 bases fitting TRBD2. CDR3: CASSLVGGAWNEQFF. DNA for the CDR3: TGCGCCAGCAGCTTGGTCGGGGGGGCTTGGAATGAGCAGTTCTTC.